The clone carrying this TCR beta chain was counted between two and nine times. Its specificity is not known. These data come from a study of identical twins. Study-wide points: The degree of excess twin sharing was weaker in beta out-of-frame sequences. Without tracking the same donors, conclusions rested on cross-sectional statistical analysis.

The CDR3 consists of 14 residues. V lost 3 bases and J 2 bases, leaving 8 bases between the germline ends. The V gene's germline CDR1 is LNHDA and CDR2 SQIVND (reference sequence). Everyone who donated was a healthy Caucasian. It was template switching that added a universal primer site, and there were unique molecular identifiers on the cDNA. A single record per CDR3 protein comes from TCRdb applying MiXCR to the 5' RACE reads. The top ten hold around 4% of the sample, which has about 240,000 distinct CDR3 sequences, 12% seen once. These data are also associated with another study on yellow fever vaccine responses in identical twins.

This chain uses TRBV19 with TRBJ1-5; D gene unclear. This TCR derives from a woman aged 18-29 years in good health. Sequencing was carried out using memory (CD45RO+) T cells sorted from blood. CDR3 region: CASSMTQGNQPQHF. Here the CDR3 DNA reads TGTGCCAGTAGTATGACACAAGGCAATCAGCCCCAGCATTTT.